The 15 T cell receptor beta chains below were found in one sample sequenced in a study of T cell changes during pregnancy in multiple sclerosis (dated by TCRdb to the late 2010s). The library was made by the immunoSEQ multiplex PCR assay. Drawn from immuneACCESS, this table holds only the in-frame rearrangements with V and J called that TCRdb kept. Clones are partly lost; checked studies trace under half to an unresolved V gene and leave the rest unexplained. Here the sample has around 63,000 clones; 92% occur a single time. Roughly 2.7% of the sample is held by the ten biggest clonotypes. The sample was peripheral blood, taken in the third trimester of pregnancy. The receptors shown here come from a female donor in good health, enrolled as a control in a pregnancy study.

This clone appeared a single time. This chain connects TRBV7-3 to TRBJ2-2; TRBD2 is a possible D gene (5 bases). The CDR3 runs to 16 residues. Trimming cost V 5 bases and J 1 base, with 14 bases left between them. Germline CDR1 reads SGHTA; CDR2 reads FQGTGA. CDR3 sequence (DNA): TGTGCCAGCAGCCCCTTCCCGGCGGGGAACACCGGGGAGCTGTTTTTT. This codes for CASSPFPAGNTGELFF.

This chain connects TRBV15 to TRBJ2-1; D remains unclear. The CDR3 covers 13 residues. CDR1 and CDR2 (germline): LNHNV, YYDKDF (reference sequence). The V end was cut by 6 bases, the J end by 4 bases, with 10 bases between. The CDR3 DNA is TGTGCCACCAGTCTAGAGGCTTACAATGAGCAGTTCTTC. Its protein product is CATSLEAYNEQFF.

This chain uses TRBV18 with TRBJ1-2; D uncertain. The CDR3 loop spans 13 amino acids. The germline CDR1 and CDR2 sequences are KGHSH and LQKENI. The V end lost 2 bases, the J end lost 8 bases, and 12 bases lay between the germline ends. The CDR3 sequence is CASSPGQEGGYTF. As DNA, the CDR3 is TGTGCCAGCTCACCAGGGCAGGAGGGAGGCTACACCTTC.

V is TRBV19 and J is TRBJ1-5; the D is unclear. The CDR3 contains 13 residues. V was clipped by 2 bases and J by 7 bases, with 9 bases between them. Germline CDR1 and CDR2: LNHDA and SQIVND (reference sequence). CDR3 residues: CASSIKARQPQHF. The CDR3 bases are TGTGCCAGTAGTATAAAGGCGCGGCAGCCCCAGCATTTT.

The V and J genes are TRBV7-6 and TRBJ2-5; no definite D call. V was pared by 5 bases and J by 2 bases, with 3 bases between. Germline lookup yields CDR1 SGHVS and CDR2 FNYEAQ. The CDR3 is 11 residues long. The CDR3 nucleotides read TGTGCCAGCAGCCCTCAAGAGACCCAGTACTTC. It yields the protein CASSPQETQYF. Full variable domain (rest looked up from reference TRBV7-6 and TRBJ2-5): GAGVSQSPRYKVTKRGQDVALRCDPISGHVSLYWYRQALGQGPEFLTYFNYEAQQDKSGLPNDRFSAERPEGSISTLTIQRTEQRDSAMYRCASSPQETQYFGPGTRLLVL.

The V gene is TRBV5-1, the J gene TRBJ2-1; the D is unclear. This CDR3 spans 13 amino acids. The V and J ends lost 0 bases and 9 bases respectively, with 10 bases between them. Germline V lookup: CDR1 SGHRS, CDR2 YFSETQ. The CDR3 here is CASSLAELTEQFF. In DNA, the CDR3 is TGCGCCAGCAGCTTGGCCGAGCTTACTGAGCAGTTCTTC. Complete variable domain (other parts from reference TRBV5-1 and TRBJ2-1): KAGVTQTPRYLIKTRGQQVTLSCSPISGHRSVSWYQQTPGQGLQFLFEYFSETQRNKGNFPGRFSGRQFSNSRSEMNVSTLELGDSALYLCASSLAELTEQFFGPGTRLTVL.

This clone appeared once. The genes are TRBV4-1 and TRBJ1-2; 12 bases are shared with TRBD1. The trim removed 4 bases at V and 7 bases at J, leaving 10 bases unmatched. CDR1 and CDR2 (germline): MGHRA, YSYEKL. There are 16 residues in the CDR3. As DNA, the CDR3 is TGCGCCAGCAGCCCCCCGGGACAGGGGGCGCTGGGTGGCTACACCTTC. Its translation is CASSPPGQGALGGYTF.

In nucleotides, the CDR3 is TGTGCCAGCAGTTACAAGGGGAACTATGGCTACACCTTC. Translation: CASSYKGNYGYTF. This chain joins TRBV6-6 and TRBJ1-2; perhaps TRBD1 as D (5 bases). Germline V CDR1 and CDR2: MNHNY, SVGAGI (reference sequence). V was trimmed by 2 bases and J by 2 bases, leaving 6 bases between them. The CDR3 has 13 residues.

The chain has TRBV19 and TRBJ2-1; a weak D match, TRBD2 (6 bases). This CDR3 spans 16 amino acids. The germline CDR1 and CDR2 sequences are LNHDA and SQIVND (reference sequence). V was pared by 3 bases and J by 4 bases, with 16 bases between. The DNA for the CDR3 is TGTGCCAGTAGTATTAGGGTGGGAGGATCATACAATGAGCAGTTCTTC. As protein: CASSIRVGGSYNEQFF. Variable domain in full (rest from reference TRBV19 and TRBJ2-1): DGGITQSPKYLFRKEGQNVTLSCEQNLNHDAMYWYRQDPGQGLRLIYYSQIVNDFQKGDIAEGYSVSREKKESFPLTVTSAQKNPTAFYLCASSIRVGGSYNEQFFGPGTRLTVL.

The chain recombines TRBV27 with TRBJ1-1; 7 nucleotides agree with TRBD1. The junction had 6 bases not matched to a gene; V was cut back by 5 bases and J by 0 bases. The CDR3 is 15 amino acids. The germline V gene has CDR1 MNHEY and CDR2 SMNVEV (reference sequence). The CDR3 reads CASSLRTGLNTEAFF. As DNA, the CDR3 is TGTGCCAGCAGTCTGAGGACAGGACTGAACACTGAAGCTTTCTTT.

V and J are TRBV18 and TRBJ2-7; D ambiguous. V lost 6 bases to trimming and J lost 6 bases, with 3 bases between them. The V gene's germline CDR1 is KGHSH and CDR2 LQKENI. CDR3 length equals 9 residues. CDR3 DNA sequence: TGTGCCAGCTCGAGCGAGCAGTACTTC. Amino acids: CASSSEQYF.

The sample holds one count of this clone. This chain uses TRBV7-9 with TRBJ1-3, with D possibly being TRBD1 (5 bases). The CDR3 spans 17 residues. Germline assignment: CDR1 SEHNR and CDR2 FQNEAQ (reference sequence). The germline V and J ends were trimmed by 5 bases and 0 bases, with 17 bases remaining between them. CDR3 nucleotides: TGTGCCAGCAGCCTTCAGGGTAGATATGGCTCTGGAAACACCATATATTTT. This encodes CASSLQGRYGSGNTIYF.

V and J are TRBV25-1 and TRBJ1-2, with a weak D call TRBD1 (6 bases). Per the germline V gene, CDR1 is MGHDK and CDR2 is SYGVNS. V lost 3 bases and J 6 bases, leaving 14 bases between the germline ends. This CDR3 contains 14 residues. For the CDR3, the DNA is TGTGCCAGCAGTGACTTTACAGGGAGCGATGGCTACACCTTC. Protein product: CASSDFTGSDGYTF.

The CDR3 protein is CASSSNLDSKNIQYF. Here the CDR3 DNA reads TGTGCCAGCAGCTCCAACTTGGACAGCAAAAACATTCAGTACTTC. The V gene is TRBV5-4, the J gene TRBJ2-4, with D perhaps TRBD1 (6 bases). The CDR3 is made up of 15 amino acids. Germline CDR1 SGHNT, CDR2 YYREEE (reference sequence). Trimming took 3 bases from V and 3 from J, leaving 13 bases between them.

The chain uses TRBV14 and TRBJ1-3; maybe TRBD1 (5 bases). From germline, CDR1 is SGHDN and CDR2 FVKESK. V was trimmed by 4 bases and J by 0 bases, leaving 10 bases between them. This CDR3 region has 15 residues. The CDR3 nucleotides read TGTGCCAGCAGCCTCGACAGCTTCTCTGGAAACACCATATATTTT. Translated: CASSLDSFSGNTIYF.